What follows is one T cell receptor (beta chain) and its context. The CDR3 loop spans 15 amino acids. J lost 10 bases, V lost 3 bases, and 8 bases had no gene match. Germline CDR1 reads LNHDA; CDR2 reads SQIVND (reference sequence). This sample is part of a study of blood T cell repertoires in COVID-19. Background on the study: Specimens from acute and convalescent COVID-19 originated in the United States, Italy and Spain. PBMCs, B-cell-depleted T cells, or T cells were the source of the cDNA or gDNA that made up the material.

Data came from immunoSEQ multiplex PCR; TCRdb stores just in-frame clones and leaves some out. The table records approximately 52,000 clones, 75% to 95% of them present only once. The clonotype was recovered from a man over 45 with active COVID-19. Sequencing was done on a sample of peripheral blood. The genes are TRBV19 and TRBJ2-1; 11 bases line up with TRBD2. The CDR3 coding sequence is TGTGCCAGTAGTATTCCGGGACTAGCGGCTCGCGAGCAGTTCTTC. Translating gives CASSIPGLAAREQFF.